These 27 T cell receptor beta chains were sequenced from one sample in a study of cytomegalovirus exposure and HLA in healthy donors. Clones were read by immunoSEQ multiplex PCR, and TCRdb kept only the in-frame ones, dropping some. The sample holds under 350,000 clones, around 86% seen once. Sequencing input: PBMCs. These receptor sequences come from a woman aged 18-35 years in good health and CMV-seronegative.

The CDR3 DNA is TGCGCCAGCAGCTTGGCTGTGAGGGATACGCAGTATTTT. This encodes CASSLAVRDTQYF. This chain joins TRBV5-1 and TRBJ2-3; D is unclear. Germline lookup yields CDR1 SGHRS and CDR2 YFSETQ. The germline V and J ends were trimmed by 0 bases and 6 bases, with 8 bases remaining between them. The CDR3 has 13 amino acids.

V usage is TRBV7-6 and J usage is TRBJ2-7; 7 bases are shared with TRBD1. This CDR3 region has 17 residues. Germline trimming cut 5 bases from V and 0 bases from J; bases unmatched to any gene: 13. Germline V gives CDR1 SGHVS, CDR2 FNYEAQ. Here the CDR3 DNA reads TGTGCCAGCAGCCCCTTACCGGCGACAGGGCTCTCCTACGAGCAGTACTTC. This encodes CASSPLPATGLSYEQYF.

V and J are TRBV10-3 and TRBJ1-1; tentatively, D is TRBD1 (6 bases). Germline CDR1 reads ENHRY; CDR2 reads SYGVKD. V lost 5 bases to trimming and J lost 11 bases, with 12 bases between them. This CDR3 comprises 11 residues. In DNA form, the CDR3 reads TGTGCCATCAGTTCCGGGACAACCGCTTTCTTT. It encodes CAISSGTTAFF.

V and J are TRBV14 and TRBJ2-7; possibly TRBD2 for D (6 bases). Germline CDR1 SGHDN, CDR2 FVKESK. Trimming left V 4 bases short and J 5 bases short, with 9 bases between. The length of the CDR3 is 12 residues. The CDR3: CASSPGGNEQYF. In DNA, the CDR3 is TGTGCCAGCAGCCCCGGCGGGAACGAGCAGTACTTC. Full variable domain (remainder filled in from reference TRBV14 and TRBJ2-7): EAGVTQFPSHSVIEKGQTVTLRCDPISGHDNLYWYRRVMGKEIKFLLHFVKESKQDESGMPNNRFLAERTGGTYSTLKVQPAELEDSGVYFCASSPGGNEQYFGPGTRLTVT.

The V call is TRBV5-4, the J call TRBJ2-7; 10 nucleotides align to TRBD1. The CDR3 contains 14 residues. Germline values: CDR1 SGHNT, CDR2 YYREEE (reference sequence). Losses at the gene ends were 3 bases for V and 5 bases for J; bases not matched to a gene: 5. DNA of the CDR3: TGTGCCAGCAGCTCGGACAGGGGGGGAAACGAGCAGTACTTC. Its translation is CASSSDRGGNEQYF.

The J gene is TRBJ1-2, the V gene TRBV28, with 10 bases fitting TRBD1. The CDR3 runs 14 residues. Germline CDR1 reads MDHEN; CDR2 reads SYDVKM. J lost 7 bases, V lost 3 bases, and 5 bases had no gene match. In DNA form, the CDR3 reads TGTGCCAGCAGTTTGGGACAGGGGTACGGTGGCTACACCTTC. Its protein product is CASSLGQGYGGYTF.

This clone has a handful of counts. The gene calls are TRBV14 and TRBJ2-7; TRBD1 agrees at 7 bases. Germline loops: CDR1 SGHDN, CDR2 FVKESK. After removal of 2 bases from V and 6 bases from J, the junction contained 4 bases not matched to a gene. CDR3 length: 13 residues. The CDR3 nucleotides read TGTGCCAGCAGCCAAACCAACAGGGGCGAGCAGTACTTC. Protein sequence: CASSQTNRGEQYF. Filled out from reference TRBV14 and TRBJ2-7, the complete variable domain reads EAGVTQFPSHSVIEKGQTVTLRCDPISGHDNLYWYRRVMGKEIKFLLHFVKESKQDESGMPNNRFLAERTGGTYSTLKVQPAELEDSGVYFCASSQTNRGEQYFGPGTRLTVT.

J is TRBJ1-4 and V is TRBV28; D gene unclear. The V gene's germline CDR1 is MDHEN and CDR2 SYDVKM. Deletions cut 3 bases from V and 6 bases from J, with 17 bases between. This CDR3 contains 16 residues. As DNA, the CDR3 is TGTGCCAGCAGTTTTTTTTCCTCGCCGGAGGATGAAAAACTGTTTTTT. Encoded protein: CASSFFSSPEDEKLFF.

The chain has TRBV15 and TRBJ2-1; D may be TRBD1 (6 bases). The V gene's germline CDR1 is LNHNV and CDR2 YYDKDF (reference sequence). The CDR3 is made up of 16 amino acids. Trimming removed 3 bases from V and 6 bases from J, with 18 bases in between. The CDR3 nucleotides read TGTGCCACCAGCAGGAAGCAGGGGATCGGTTTCAATGAGCAGTTCTTC. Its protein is CATSRKQGIGFNEQFF.

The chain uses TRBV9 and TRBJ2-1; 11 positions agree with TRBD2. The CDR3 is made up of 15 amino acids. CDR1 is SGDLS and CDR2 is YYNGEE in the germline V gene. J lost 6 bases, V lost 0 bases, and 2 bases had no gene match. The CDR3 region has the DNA TGTGCCAGCAGCGTAGTAACTAGCGGGAGCAATGAGCAGTTCTTC. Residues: CASSVVTSGSNEQFF.

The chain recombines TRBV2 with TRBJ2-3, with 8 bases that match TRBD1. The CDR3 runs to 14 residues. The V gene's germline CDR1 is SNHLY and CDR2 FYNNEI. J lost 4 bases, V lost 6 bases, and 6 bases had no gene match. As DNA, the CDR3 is TGTGCCAGCAGCGGACAGGGAAGGGCAGATACGCAGTATTTT. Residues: CASSGQGRADTQYF.

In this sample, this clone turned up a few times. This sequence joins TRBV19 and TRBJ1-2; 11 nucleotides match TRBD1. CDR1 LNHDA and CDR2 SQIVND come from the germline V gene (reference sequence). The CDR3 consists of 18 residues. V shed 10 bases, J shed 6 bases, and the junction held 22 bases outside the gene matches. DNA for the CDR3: TGTGCCATTTTCCGCAACCCGGGACAGGGGGGCCTACGGGATGGCTACACCTTC. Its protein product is CAIFRNPGQGGLRDGYTF.

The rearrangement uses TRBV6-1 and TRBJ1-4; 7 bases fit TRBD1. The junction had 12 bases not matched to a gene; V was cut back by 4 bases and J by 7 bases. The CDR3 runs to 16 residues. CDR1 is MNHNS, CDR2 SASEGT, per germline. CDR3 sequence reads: CASSGIKGTAGEKLFF. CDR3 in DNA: TGTGCCAGCAGTGGGATAAAGGGGACAGCCGGTGAAAAACTGTTTTTT.

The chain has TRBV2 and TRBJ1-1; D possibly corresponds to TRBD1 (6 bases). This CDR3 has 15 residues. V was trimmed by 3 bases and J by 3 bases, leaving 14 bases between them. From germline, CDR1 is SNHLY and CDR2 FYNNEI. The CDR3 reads CASSEGTGRDTEAFF. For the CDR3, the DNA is TGTGCCAGCAGTGAGGGTACAGGGAGGGACACTGAAGCTTTCTTT.

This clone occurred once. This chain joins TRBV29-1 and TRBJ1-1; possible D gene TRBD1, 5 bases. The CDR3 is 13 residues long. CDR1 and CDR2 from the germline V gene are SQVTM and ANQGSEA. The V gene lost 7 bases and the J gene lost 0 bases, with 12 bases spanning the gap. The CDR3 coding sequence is TGCAGCGGGGGGGGACGGTTGAACACTGAAGCTTTCTTT. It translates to CSGGGRLNTEAFF.

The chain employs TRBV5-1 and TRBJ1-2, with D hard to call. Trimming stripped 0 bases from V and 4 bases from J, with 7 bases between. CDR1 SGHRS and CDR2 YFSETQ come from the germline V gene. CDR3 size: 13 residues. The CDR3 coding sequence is TGCGCCAGCAGCTTGGAACGGAGCTATGGCTACACCTTC. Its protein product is CASSLERSYGYTF.

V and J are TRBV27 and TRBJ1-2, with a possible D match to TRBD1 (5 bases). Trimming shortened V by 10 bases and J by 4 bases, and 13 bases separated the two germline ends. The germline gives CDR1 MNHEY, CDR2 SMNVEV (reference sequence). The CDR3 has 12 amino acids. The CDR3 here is CATGPGIYGYTF. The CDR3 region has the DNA TGTGCCACCGGTCCAGGGATCTATGGCTACACCTTC.

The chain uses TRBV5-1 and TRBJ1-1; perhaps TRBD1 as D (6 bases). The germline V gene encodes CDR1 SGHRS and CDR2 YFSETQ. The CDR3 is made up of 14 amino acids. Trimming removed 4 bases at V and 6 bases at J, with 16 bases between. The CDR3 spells CASSRWTVLSEAFF. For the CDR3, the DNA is TGCGCCAGCAGCCGTTGGACAGTGCTGTCTGAAGCTTTCTTT.

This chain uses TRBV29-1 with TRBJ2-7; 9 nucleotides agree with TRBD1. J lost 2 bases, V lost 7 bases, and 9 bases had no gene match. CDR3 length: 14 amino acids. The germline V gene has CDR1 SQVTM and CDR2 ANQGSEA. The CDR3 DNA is TGCAGCGCCGGTCCGGGACAGGGACCCTACGAGCAGTACTTC. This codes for CSAGPGQGPYEQYF.

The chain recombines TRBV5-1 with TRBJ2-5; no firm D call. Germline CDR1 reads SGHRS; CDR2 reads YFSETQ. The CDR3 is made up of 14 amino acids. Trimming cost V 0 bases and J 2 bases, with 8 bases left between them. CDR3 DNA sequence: TGCGCCAGCAGCTTGGATGCGCGTCAAGAGACCCAGTACTTC. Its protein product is CASSLDARQETQYF. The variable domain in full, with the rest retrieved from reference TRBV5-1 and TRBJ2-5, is KAGVTQTPRYLIKTRGQQVTLSCSPISGHRSVSWYQQTPGQGLQFLFEYFSETQRNKGNFPGRFSGRQFSNSRSEMNVSTLELGDSALYLCASSLDARQETQYFGPGTRLLVL.

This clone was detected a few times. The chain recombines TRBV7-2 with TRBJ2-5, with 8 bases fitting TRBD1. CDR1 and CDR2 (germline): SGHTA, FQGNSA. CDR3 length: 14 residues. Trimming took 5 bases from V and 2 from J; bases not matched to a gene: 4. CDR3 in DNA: TGTGCCAGCAGCAAACGGGACAGGCAAGAGACCCAGTACTTC. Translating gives CASSKRDRQETQYF.

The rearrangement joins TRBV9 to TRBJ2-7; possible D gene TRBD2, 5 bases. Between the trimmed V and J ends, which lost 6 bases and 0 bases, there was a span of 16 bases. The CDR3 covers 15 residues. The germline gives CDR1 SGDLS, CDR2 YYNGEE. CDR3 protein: CASTPMSGPSYEQYF. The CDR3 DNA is TGTGCCAGCACCCCTATGAGCGGTCCCTCCTACGAGCAGTACTTC.

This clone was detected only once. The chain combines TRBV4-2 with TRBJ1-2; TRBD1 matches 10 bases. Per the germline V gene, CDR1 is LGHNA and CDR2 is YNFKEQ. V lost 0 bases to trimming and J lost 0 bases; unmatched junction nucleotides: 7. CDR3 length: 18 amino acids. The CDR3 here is CASSQDLRGQGTNYGYTF. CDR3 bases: TGTGCCAGCAGCCAAGATTTGAGGGGACAGGGGACTAACTATGGCTACACCTTC.

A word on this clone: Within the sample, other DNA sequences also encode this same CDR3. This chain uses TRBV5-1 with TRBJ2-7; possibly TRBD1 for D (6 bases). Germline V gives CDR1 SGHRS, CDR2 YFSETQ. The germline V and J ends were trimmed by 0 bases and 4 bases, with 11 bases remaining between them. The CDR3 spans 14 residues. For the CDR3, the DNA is TGCGCCAGCAGCTTGGAAGGCAGGGGTTACGAGCAGTACTTC. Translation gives CASSLEGRGYEQYF.

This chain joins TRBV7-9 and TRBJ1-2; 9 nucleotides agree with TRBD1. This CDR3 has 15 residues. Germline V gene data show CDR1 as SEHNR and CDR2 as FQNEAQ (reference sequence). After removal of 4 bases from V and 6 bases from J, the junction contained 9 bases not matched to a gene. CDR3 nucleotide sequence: TGTGCCAGCAGCTGGACGGGACAGGGACTGGATGGCTACACCTTC. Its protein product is CASSWTGQGLDGYTF.

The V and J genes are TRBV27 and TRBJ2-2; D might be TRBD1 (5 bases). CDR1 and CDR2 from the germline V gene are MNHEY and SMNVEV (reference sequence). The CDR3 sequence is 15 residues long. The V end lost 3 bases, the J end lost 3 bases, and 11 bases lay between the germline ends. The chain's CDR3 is CASSFQGFHTGELFF. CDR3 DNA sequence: TGTGCCAGCAGTTTCCAGGGATTCCACACCGGGGAGCTGTTTTTT.

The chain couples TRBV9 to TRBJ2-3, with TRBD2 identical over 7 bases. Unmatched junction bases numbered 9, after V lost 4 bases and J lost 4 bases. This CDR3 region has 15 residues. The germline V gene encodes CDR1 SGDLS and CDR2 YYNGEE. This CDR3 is CASSNPGLFPDTQYF. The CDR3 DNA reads TGTGCCAGCAGCAACCCGGGACTATTCCCAGATACGCAGTATTTT.